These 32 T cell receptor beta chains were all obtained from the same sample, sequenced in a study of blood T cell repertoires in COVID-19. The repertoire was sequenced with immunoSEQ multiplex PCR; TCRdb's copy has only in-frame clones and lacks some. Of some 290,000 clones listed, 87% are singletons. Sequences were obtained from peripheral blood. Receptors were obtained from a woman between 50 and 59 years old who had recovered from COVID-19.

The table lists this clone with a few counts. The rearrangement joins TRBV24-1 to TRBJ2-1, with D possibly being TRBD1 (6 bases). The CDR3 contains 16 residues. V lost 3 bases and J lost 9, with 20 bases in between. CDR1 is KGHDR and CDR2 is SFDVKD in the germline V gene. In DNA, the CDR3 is TGTGCCACCAGTGATCCGCAGACAGGAGGCAAGGGTGAGCAGTTCTTC. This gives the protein CATSDPQTGGKGEQFF.

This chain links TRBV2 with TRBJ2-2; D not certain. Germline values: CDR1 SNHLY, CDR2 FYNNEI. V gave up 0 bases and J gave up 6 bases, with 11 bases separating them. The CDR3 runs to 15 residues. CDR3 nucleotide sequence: TGTGCCAGCAGTGAAGCAAGAGCGTACGCCGGGGAGCTGTTTTTT. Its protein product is CASSEARAYAGELFF.

In nucleotides, the CDR3 is TGTGCCAGCCGGGGGACAGTTACAACTGGATATGGCTACACCTTC. Translation: CASRGTVTTGYGYTF. This chain links TRBV6-5 with TRBJ1-2; 7 bases align to TRBD1. The germline CDR1 and CDR2 sequences are MNHEY and SVGAGI. CDR3 length: 15 amino acids. V was pared by 8 bases and J by 5 bases, with 14 bases of the junction left unmatched.

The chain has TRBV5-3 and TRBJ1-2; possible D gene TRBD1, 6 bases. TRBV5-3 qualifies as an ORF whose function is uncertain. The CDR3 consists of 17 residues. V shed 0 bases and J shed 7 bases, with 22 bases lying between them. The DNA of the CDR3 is TGTGCCAGAAGCTTGGCCCTTCCCCCCGCGGCGGGGGCTGGCTACACCTTC. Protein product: CARSLALPPAAGAGYTF.

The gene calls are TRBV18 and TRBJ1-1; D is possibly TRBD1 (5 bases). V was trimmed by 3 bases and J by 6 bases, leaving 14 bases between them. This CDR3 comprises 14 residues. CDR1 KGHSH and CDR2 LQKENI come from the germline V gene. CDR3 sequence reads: CASSPNQGGPEAFF. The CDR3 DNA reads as TGTGCCAGCTCACCGAACCAGGGAGGCCCTGAAGCTTTCTTT.

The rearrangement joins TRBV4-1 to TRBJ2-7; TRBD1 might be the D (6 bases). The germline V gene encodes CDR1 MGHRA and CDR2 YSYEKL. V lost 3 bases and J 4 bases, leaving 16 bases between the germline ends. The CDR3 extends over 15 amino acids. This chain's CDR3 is CASSQMTGLFYEQYF. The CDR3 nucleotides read TGCGCCAGCAGCCAGATGACAGGATTGTTTTACGAGCAGTACTTC.

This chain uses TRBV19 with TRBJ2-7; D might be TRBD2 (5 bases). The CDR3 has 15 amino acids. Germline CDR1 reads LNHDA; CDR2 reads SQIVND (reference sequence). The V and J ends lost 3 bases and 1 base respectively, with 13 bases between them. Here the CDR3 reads CASSIRAETSYEQYF. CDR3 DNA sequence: TGTGCCAGTAGTATTCGAGCGGAAACTTCCTACGAGCAGTACTTC.

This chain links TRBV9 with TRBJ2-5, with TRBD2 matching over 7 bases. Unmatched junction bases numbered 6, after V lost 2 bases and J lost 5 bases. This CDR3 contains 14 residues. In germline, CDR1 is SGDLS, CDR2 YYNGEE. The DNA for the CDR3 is TGTGCCAGCAGCGTGGGGGGGACTGCGGAGACCCAGTACTTC. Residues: CASSVGGTAETQYF.

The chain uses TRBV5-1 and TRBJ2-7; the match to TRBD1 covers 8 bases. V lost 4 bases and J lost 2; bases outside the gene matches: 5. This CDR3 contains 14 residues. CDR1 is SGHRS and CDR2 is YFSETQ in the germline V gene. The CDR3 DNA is TGCGCCAGCAGCCCACAACAGGGGGCCTACGAGCAGTACTTC. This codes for CASSPQQGAYEQYF. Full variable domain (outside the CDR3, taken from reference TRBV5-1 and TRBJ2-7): KAGVTQTPRYLIKTRGQQVTLSCSPISGHRSVSWYQQTPGQGLQFLFEYFSETQRNKGNFPGRFSGRQFSNSRSEMNVSTLELGDSALYLCASSPQQGAYEQYFGPGTRLTVT.

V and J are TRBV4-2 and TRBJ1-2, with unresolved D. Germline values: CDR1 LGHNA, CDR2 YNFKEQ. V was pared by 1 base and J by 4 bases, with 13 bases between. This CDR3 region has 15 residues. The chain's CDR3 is CASSQGQEGTYGYTF. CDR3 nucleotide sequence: TGTGCCAGCAGCCAAGGTCAGGAGGGCACCTATGGCTACACCTTC.

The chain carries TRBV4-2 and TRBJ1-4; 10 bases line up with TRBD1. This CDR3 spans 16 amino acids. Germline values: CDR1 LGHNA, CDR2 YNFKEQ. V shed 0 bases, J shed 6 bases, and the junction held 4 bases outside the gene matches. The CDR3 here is CASSQDGGTGDEKLFF. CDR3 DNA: TGTGCCAGCAGCCAAGATGGGGGGACAGGGGATGAAAAACTGTTTTTT.

As DNA, the CDR3 is TGTGCCAGCAGCGTACTACCGGGACTAGCGGGACCAGGGGACAATGAGCAGTTCTTC. As protein: CASSVLPGLAGPGDNEQFF. The chain has TRBV9 and TRBJ2-1, with 13 bases lining up with TRBD2. The CDR3 is 19 residues long. The germline CDR1 and CDR2 sequences are SGDLS and YYNGEE. Trimming at V came to 1 base and at J to 5 bases, leaving 12 bases not matched to a gene.

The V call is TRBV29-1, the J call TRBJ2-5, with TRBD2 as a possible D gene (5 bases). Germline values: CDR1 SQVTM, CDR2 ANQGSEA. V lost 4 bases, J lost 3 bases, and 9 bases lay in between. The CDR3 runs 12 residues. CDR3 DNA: TGCAGCGTTGGTCTAGCCGAAGAGACCCAGTACTTC. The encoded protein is CSVGLAEETQYF.

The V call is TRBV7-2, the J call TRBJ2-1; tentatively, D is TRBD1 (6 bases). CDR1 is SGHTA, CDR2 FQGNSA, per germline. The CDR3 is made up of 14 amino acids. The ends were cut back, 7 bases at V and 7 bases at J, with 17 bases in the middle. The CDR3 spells CASTPNGRGNEQFF. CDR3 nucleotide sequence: TGTGCCAGCACCCCGAACGGCAGGGGTAATGAGCAGTTCTTC.

The CDR3 DNA reads as TGTGCCAGCAGCCAGTTGGGACAAGGGCTCATGAACACTGAAGCTTTCTTT. This codes for CASSQLGQGLMNTEAFF. The chain combines TRBV14 with TRBJ1-1; D may be TRBD1 (6 bases). CDR1 SGHDN and CDR2 FVKESK come from the germline V gene. The V end was cut by 3 bases, the J end by 0 bases, with 17 bases between. The CDR3 loop spans 17 amino acids.

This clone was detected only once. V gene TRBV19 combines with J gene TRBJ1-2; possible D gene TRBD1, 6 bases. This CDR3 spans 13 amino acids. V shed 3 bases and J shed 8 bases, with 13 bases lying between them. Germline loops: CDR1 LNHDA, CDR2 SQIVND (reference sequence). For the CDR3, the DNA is TGTGCCAGTAGTATTGGTTCAGGGGACGGCTACACCTTC. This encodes CASSIGSGDGYTF.

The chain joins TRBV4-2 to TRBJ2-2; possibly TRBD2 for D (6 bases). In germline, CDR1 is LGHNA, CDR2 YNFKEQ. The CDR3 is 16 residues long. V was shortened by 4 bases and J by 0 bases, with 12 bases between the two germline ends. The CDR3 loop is CASSPLTRSNTGELFF. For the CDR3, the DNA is TGTGCCAGCAGCCCCTTGACTAGGTCGAACACCGGGGAGCTGTTTTTT.

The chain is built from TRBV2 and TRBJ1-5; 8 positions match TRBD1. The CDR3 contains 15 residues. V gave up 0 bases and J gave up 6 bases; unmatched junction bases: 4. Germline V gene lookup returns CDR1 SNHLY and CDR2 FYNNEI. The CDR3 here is CASSEADRGGQPQHF. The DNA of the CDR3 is TGTGCCAGCAGTGAAGCAGACAGGGGAGGTCAGCCCCAGCATTTT.

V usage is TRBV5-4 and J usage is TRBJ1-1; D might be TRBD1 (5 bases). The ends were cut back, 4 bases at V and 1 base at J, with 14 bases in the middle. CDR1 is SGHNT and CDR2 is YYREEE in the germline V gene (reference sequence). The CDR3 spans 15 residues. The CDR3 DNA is TGTGCCAGCAGCCCAACGCAGGGCCAGAACACTGAAGCTTTCTTT. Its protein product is CASSPTQGQNTEAFF.

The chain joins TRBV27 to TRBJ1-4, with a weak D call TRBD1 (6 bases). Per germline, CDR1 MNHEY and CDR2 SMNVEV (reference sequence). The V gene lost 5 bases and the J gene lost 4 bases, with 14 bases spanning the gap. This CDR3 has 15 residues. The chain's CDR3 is CASSPRTANNEKLFF. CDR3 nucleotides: TGTGCCAGCAGTCCCCGGACAGCGAATAATGAAAAACTGTTTTTT.

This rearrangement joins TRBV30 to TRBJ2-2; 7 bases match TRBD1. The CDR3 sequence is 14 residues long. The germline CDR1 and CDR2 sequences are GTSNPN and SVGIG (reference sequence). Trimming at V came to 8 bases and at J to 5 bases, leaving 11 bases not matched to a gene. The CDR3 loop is CAITTGVRTGELFF. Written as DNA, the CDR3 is TGTGCCATTACTACAGGGGTTAGGACCGGGGAGCTGTTTTTT. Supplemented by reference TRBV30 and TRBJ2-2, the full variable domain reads SQTIHQWPATLVQPVGSPLSLECTVEGTSNPNLYWYRQAAGRGLQLLFYSVGIGQISSEVPQNLSASRPQDRQFILSSKKLLLSDSGFYLCAITTGVRTGELFFGEGSRLTVL.

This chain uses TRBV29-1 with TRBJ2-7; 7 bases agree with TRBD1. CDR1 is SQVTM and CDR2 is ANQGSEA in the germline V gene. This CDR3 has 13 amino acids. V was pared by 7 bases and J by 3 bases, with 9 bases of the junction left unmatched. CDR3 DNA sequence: TGCAGCGGTGGACAGGATTTAAACTACGAGCAGTACTTC. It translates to CSGGQDLNYEQYF.

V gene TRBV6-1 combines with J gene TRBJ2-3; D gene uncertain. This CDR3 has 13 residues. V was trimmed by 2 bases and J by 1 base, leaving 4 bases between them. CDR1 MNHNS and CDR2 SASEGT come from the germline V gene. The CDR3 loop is CASSEIGTDTQYF. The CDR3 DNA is TGTGCCAGCAGTGAAATAGGCACAGATACGCAGTATTTT.

Here the CDR3 DNA reads TGTGCCAGCAGTTATCTGCAGGGGGCTCAAGAGACCCAGTACTTC. Its protein is CASSYLQGAQETQYF. The rearrangement uses TRBV28 and TRBJ2-5; TRBD1 matches at 8 bases. CDR3 size: 15 residues. V was clipped by 4 bases and J by 2 bases; unmatched bases: 6. Germline-derived CDR1 and CDR2 are MDHEN and SYDVKM.

The CDR3 DNA is TGTGCCAGCTCACCAGGCCTAGTGGGGACTTACTCCTACGAGCAGTACTTC. Encoded protein: CASSPGLVGTYSYEQYF. V and J are TRBV18 and TRBJ2-7; TRBD2 is a possible D gene (6 bases). Trimming took off 2 bases at V and 0 bases at J, with 17 bases between the two ends. Germline values: CDR1 KGHSH, CDR2 LQKENI. This CDR3 has 17 residues.

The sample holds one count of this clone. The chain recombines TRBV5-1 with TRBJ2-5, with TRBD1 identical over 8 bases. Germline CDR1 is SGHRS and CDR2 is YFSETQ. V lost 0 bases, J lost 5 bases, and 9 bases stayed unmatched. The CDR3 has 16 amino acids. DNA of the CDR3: TGCGCCAGCAGCTTGGCGAGAACAGGGGGTGGGGAGACCCAGTACTTC. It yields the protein CASSLARTGGGETQYF.

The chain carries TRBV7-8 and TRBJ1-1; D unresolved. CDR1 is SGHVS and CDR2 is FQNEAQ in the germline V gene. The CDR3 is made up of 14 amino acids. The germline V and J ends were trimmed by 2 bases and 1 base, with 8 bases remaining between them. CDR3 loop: CASSLLAGNTEAFF. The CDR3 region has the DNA TGTGCCAGCAGCTTATTGGCGGGGAACACTGAAGCTTTCTTT.

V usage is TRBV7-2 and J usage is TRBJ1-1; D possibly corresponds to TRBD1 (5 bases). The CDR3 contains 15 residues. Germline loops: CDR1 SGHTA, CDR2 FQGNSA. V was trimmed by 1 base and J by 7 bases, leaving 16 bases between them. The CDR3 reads CASSLGITTAGEAFF. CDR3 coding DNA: TGTGCCAGCAGCTTAGGAATTACGACAGCGGGTGAAGCTTTCTTT.

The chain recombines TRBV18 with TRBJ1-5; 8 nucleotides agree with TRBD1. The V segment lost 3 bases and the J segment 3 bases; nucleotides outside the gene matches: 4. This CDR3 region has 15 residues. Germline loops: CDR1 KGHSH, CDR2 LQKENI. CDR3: CASSPGQVVNQPQHF. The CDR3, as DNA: TGTGCCAGCTCACCGGGACAGGTCGTCAATCAGCCCCAGCATTTT.

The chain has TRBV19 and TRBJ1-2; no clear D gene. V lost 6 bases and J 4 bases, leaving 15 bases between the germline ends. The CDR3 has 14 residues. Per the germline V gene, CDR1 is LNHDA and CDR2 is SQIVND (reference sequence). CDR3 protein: CASRRLVPSYGYTF. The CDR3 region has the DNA TGTGCCAGTAGGAGACTGGTCCCCAGCTATGGCTACACCTTC.

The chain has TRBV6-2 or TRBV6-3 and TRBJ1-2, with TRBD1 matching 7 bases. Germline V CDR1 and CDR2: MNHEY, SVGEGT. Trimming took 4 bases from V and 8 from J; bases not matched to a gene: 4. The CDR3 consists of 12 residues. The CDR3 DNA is TGTGCCAGCAGTTCAGGGGGACAAGGCTACACCTTC. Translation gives CASSSGGQGYTF.

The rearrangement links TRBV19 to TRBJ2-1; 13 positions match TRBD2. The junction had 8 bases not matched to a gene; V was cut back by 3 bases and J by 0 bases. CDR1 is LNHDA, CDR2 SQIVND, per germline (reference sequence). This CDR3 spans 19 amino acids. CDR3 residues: CASSMYRTSGGSSYNEQFF. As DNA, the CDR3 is TGTGCCAGTAGTATGTACAGGACTAGCGGGGGAAGCTCCTACAATGAGCAGTTCTTC.